Reported below is one TCR beta chain. Its antigen is still unknown. No base quality values were provided; no much bigger clone lies one nucleotide off. Sorted unstimulated T cells and proliferating T cells recovered from mixed lymphocyte reactions were subjected to TCRbeta CDR3 sequencing. Fresh whole blood from fewer than 11 HLA-typed healthy donors served as the source for isolating PBMCs. Library preparation used the immunoSEQ multiplex PCR assay. Each sample had some 9.7 x 10^4 TCR templates assayed by the deep sequencing platform. Genomic DNA extracted from sorted T cells was the material used for TCRbeta CDR3 sequencing. The original methods were these. The R programming language was used for the clonal analysis of the TCRbeta CDR3 data. Alloreactive CD4+ and CD8+ clones were identified by comparing unstimulated samples to CFSE-low samples taken after the reaction. By matching sequences to the repertoires of sorted unstimulated Treg and non-Treg cells, each alloreactive CD4+ clone was assigned a regulatory or non-regulatory origin. The table was pulled from immuneACCESS by TCRdb, which kept in-frame rearrangements only. Such tables lose some clones; where checked, under half of the loss comes from unresolved V genes, and the rest has no known cause. The V and J calls and the clone size are those of that table, but D and trimming were determined from the DNA. The sample records around 100,000 clones, about nine tenths of which are singletons. 0.14% to 0.15% of the sample belongs to the ten largest clones.

This sample was taken from a study of siplizumab effects on memory and regulatory T cells (dated by TCRdb to the late 2010s). With respect to the entire study: The study looked at the effect of siplizumab, an anti-CD2 antibody, on alloreactive T-cell subsets in allogeneic mixed lymphocyte reactions made from human PBMCs.

Findings and caveats that apply to the study as a whole: Compared with memory T cells, unstimulated naive T cells appeared more diverse, and naive cells seemed to make a substantial contribution to the alloresponse. Roughly 80-97% of proliferating CD4+ or CD8+ clones could not be assigned a naive or memory phenotype. Because sequences at frequencies below about 10^-5 were poorly captured, only a minor fraction of alloreactive clones could be mapped back to unstimulated subsets. Among mappable alloreactive CD4+ clones, the Treg-derived fraction averaged around 63% with siplizumab versus around 25% in control reactions. Siplizumab significantly lowered the cumulative frequency of alloreactive sequences that could be traced to unstimulated CD4+ memory T cells. Whether proliferating Tregs from siplizumab cultures were suppressive was not functionally confirmed.

Sequenced: CD4+ T cells sorted from blood. This sequence was found in a human donor in good health.

The CDR3 here reads CAIRKDGGSGTEAFF. Read as DNA, the sequence is TGTGCCATCAGAAAAGACGGAGGCAGTGGCACTGAAGCTTTCTTT. Here the chain combines TRBV10-3 and TRBJ1-1, with the identity of the D gene unclear. There are 15 amino acids in the CDR3, from cysteine to phenylalanine inclusive. Here the CDR3 DNA is all that survives: 45 bases in frame from base 1. Trimming removed 6 bases from V and 4 bases from J, leaving 18 bases between the germline ends. The germline V gene provides CDR1 ENHRY and CDR2 SYGVKD.